The 15 T cell receptor beta chains listed next were all sequenced from one sample in a study of blood T cell repertoires in COVID-19. Only in-frame clones appear in the TCRdb table, and some are missing; sequencing was by immunoSEQ multiplex PCR. Counted here are approximately 150,000 clones, roughly 80% occurring once; the ten biggest clones make up about 5.8%. What was sequenced was PBMCs or T cells enriched from blood (not recorded which). The receptor source for this set is a woman in her thirties or forties with acute COVID-19.

The CDR3 coding sequence is TGTGCCAGCAGCTCATACAGGGGGGGGACCTACGAGCAGTACTTC. Translation: CASSSYRGGTYEQYF. The gene calls are TRBV5-5 and TRBJ2-7, with D perhaps TRBD1 (8 bases). V shed 3 bases and J shed 2 bases, with 15 bases lying between them. Germline CDR1 reads SGHKS; CDR2 reads YYEKEE (reference sequence). The CDR3 is made up of 15 amino acids.

This clone showed up just once. The chain is built from TRBV19 and TRBJ2-2; TRBD1 matches 7 bases. Germline V gene data show CDR1 as LNHDA and CDR2 as SQIVND (reference sequence). V lost 6 bases to trimming and J lost 2 bases; unmatched junction nucleotides: 6. CDR3 size: 15 residues. Here the CDR3 DNA reads TGTGCCAGTAGCCGGGACAGAGTAAACACCGGGGAGCTGTTTTTT. It specifies CASSRDRVNTGELFF. Full variable domain (outside the CDR3, taken from reference TRBV19 and TRBJ2-2): DGGITQSPKYLFRKEGQNVTLSCEQNLNHDAMYWYRQDPGQGLRLIYYSQIVNDFQKGDIAEGYSVSREKKESFPLTVTSAQKNPTAFYLCASSRDRVNTGELFFGEGSRLTVL.

The genes are TRBV20-1 and TRBJ2-7; perhaps TRBD1 as D (5 bases). The CDR3 contains 12 residues. Germline CDR1 reads DFQATT; CDR2 reads SNEGSKA (reference sequence). Trimming left V 3 bases short and J 7 bases short, with 13 bases between. CDR3 residues: CSASPNKGEQYV. The CDR3 DNA sequence: TGCAGTGCTAGTCCCAACAAGGGGGAGCAGTACGTC.

This clone has only a few counts. The V and J genes are TRBV7-2 and TRBJ2-3; 8 nucleotides align to TRBD2. Trimming removed 0 bases from V and 4 bases from J; junction bases left unmatched: 6. Germline V lookup: CDR1 SGHTA, CDR2 FQGNSA. This CDR3 region has 16 residues. In DNA form, the CDR3 reads TGTGCCAGCAGCTTAGCGGGCGGGAGGTCTTCAGATACGCAGTATTTT. It encodes CASSLAGGRSSDTQYF.

This chain links TRBV9 with TRBJ2-3; D possibly corresponds to TRBD1 (6 bases). V was pared by 10 bases and J by 3 bases, with 18 bases between. Germline CDR1 reads SGDLS; CDR2 reads YYNGEE. This CDR3 spans 14 amino acids. Written as DNA, the CDR3 is TGTGCCTCAAAAGGGCCAGGGGTGACAGATACGCAGTATTTT. It yields the protein CASKGPGVTDTQYF.

CDR3 in DNA: TGTGCCAGTAGCCGGACAGGGTTCAATGAGCAGTTCTTC. Translated: CASSRTGFNEQFF. V and J are TRBV19 and TRBJ2-1; 8 bases line up with TRBD1. This CDR3 spans 13 amino acids. Germline CDR1 and CDR2: LNHDA and SQIVND (reference sequence). The junction had 4 bases not matched to a gene; V was cut back by 6 bases and J by 6 bases.

The chain uses TRBV28 and TRBJ2-4; 7 bases agree with TRBD1. The germline V gene has CDR1 MDHEN and CDR2 SYDVKM. The CDR3 sequence is 14 residues long. The junction had 6 bases not matched to a gene; V was cut back by 6 bases and J by 4 bases. CDR3 DNA sequence: TGTGCCAGCAGCCAACTGGGACAGAAAAACATTCAGTACTTC. Protein: CASSQLGQKNIQYF.

J is TRBJ2-5 and V is TRBV11-3; D possibly corresponds to TRBD2 (6 bases). V lost 2 bases and J 6 bases, leaving 10 bases between the germline ends. This CDR3 is 13 amino acids long. Germline CDR1 reads SGHNT; CDR2 reads YENEEA. The CDR3 sequence: CASSLFGSQTQYF. CDR3 DNA sequence: TGTGCCAGCAGCTTATTCGGGAGTCAGACCCAGTACTTC.

This clone was seen a few times. This sequence joins TRBV4-1 and TRBJ2-2; TRBD1 matches 8 bases. With 5 bases clipped from V and 3 bases from J, the junction kept 17 bases outside the gene matches. The germline V gene encodes CDR1 MGHRA and CDR2 YSYEKL. There are 19 residues in the CDR3. DNA for the CDR3: TGCGCCAGCAGCGCATGGACTATATTGAGGACAGGGCACACCGGGGAGCTGTTTTTT. Its translation: CASSAWTILRTGHTGELFF.

This clone was detected only a few times. The V gene is TRBV3-1 (or the pseudogene TRBV3-2), the J gene TRBJ1-1, with 9 bases aligning to TRBD1. Germline lookup yields CDR1 LGHDT and CDR2 YNNKEL (reference sequence). V was pared by 1 base and J by 5 bases, with 20 bases of the junction left unmatched. The CDR3 is 20 amino acids. The CDR3: CASSQVWYGTGTGMGTEAFF. CDR3 in DNA: TGTGCCAGCAGCCAAGTGTGGTACGGGACAGGGACGGGGATGGGGACTGAAGCTTTCTTT.

The J gene is TRBJ2-2, the V gene TRBV14, with D perhaps TRBD2 (5 bases). The germline V gene encodes CDR1 SGHDN and CDR2 FVKESK. CDR3 length: 16 amino acids. The ends were cut back, 2 bases at V and 1 base at J, with 11 bases in the middle. The CDR3 sequence: CASSQQRTLNTGELFF. CDR3 nucleotides: TGTGCCAGCAGCCAACAGCGGACTCTGAACACCGGGGAGCTGTTTTTT.

This chain joins TRBV4-1 and TRBJ1-4; the D is unclear. V lost 0 bases, J lost 4 bases, and 6 bases lay in between. Germline V gene sequence: CDR1 MGHRA, CDR2 YSYEKL. The CDR3 has 14 residues. DNA of the CDR3: TGCGCCAGCAGCCAAGACAGAATTAATGAAAAACTGTTTTTT. Protein: CASSQDRINEKLFF.

The gene calls are TRBV7-3 and TRBJ2-1; 14 nucleotides match TRBD2. Trimming removed 2 bases from V and 7 bases from J; junction bases left unmatched: 1. Germline loops: CDR1 SGHTA, CDR2 FQGTGA. The CDR3 is 15 residues long. In nucleotides, the CDR3 is TGTGCCAGCAGCTTAGGACTAGCGGGAGGTAATGAGCAGTTCTTC. Its translation is CASSLGLAGGNEQFF.

V gene TRBV29-1 combines with J gene TRBJ2-7, with 9 bases fitting TRBD1. V shed 7 bases and J 3 bases; nucleotides not matched to a gene: 10. CDR3 size: 14 residues. The germline CDR1 and CDR2 sequences are SQVTM and ANQGSEA. The CDR3 sequence is CSALGGTGHYEQYF. The CDR3, as DNA: TGCAGCGCCCTGGGAGGGACAGGGCACTACGAGCAGTACTTC.

This chain joins TRBV4-1 and TRBJ1-1; D possibly corresponds to TRBD1 (5 bases). From germline, CDR1 is MGHRA and CDR2 YSYEKL. V was shortened by 2 bases and J by 4 bases, with 17 bases between the two germline ends. CDR3 size: 16 residues. The CDR3 reads CASSQFMGGQATEAFF. The CDR3 region has the DNA TGCGCCAGCAGCCAATTTATGGGCGGACAAGCCACTGAAGCTTTCTTT.